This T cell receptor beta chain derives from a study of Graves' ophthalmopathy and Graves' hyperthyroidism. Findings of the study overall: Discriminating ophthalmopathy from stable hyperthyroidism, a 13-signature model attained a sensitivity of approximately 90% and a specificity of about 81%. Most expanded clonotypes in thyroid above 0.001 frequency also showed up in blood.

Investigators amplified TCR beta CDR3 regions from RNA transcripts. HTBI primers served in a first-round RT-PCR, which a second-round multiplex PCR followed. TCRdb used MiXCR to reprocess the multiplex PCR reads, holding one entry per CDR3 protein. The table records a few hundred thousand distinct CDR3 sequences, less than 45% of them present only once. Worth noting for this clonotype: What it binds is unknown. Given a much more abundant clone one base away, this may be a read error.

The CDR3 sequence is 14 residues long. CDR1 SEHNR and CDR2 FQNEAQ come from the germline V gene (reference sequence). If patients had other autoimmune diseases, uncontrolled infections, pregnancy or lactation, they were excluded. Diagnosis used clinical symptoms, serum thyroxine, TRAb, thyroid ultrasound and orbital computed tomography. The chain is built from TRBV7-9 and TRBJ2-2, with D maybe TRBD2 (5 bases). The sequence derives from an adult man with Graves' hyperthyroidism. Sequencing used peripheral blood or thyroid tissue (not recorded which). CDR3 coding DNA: TGTGCCAGCACATGGACTGCAAACACCGGGGAGCTGGTTTTT. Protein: CASTWTANTGELVF.